The present T cell receptor beta chain was sequenced within a study of cytomegalovirus exposure and HLA in healthy donors. This CDR3 spans 15 amino acids. V was trimmed by 0 bases and J by 5 bases, leaving 10 bases between them. Germline lookup yields CDR1 KGHSH and CDR2 LQKENI. The PCR was carried out with 60 Vbeta primers and 13 Jbeta primers. Sequencing used immunoSEQ multiplex PCR; TCRdb keeps in-frame clones, though not all of them. The table lists roughly 100,000 clones, around 82% of them singletons. V usage is TRBV18 and J usage is TRBJ2-2; D remains unclear. The sequence was collected from a woman aged 40 to 55 in good health and CMV-seronegative. The sample was PBMCs. DNA for the CDR3: TGTGCCAGCTCACCACCGGTCGCGACAACCGGGGAGCTGTTTTTT. It specifies CASSPPVATTGELFF.